The 23 T cell receptor beta chains given below trace back to one sample, sequenced in a study of blood T cell repertoires in COVID-19. Assay used: immunoSEQ multiplex PCR; TCRdb lists only in-frame clones, some missing. Of approximately 360,000 clones listed, approximately 89% were seen once; the top ten hold about 2.1%. Material: PBMCs or T cells enriched from blood (not recorded which). These receptor sequences come from a man aged 35 to 55 in a cohort exposed to, infected with or recovered from COVID-19 (not recorded which).

In this sample, this clone turned up a few times. J is TRBJ2-7 and V is TRBV11-2, with unresolved D. Between the trimmed V and J ends, which lost 5 bases and 2 bases, there was a span of 7 bases. In germline, CDR1 is SGHAT, CDR2 FQNNGV. The CDR3 spans 12 residues. CDR3 in amino acids: CASSRSTYEQYF. As DNA, the CDR3 is TGTGCCAGCAGCCGGTCCACCTACGAGCAGTACTTC.

This clone was detected only a few times. The CDR3 DNA is TGTGCCAGCTCACAACAGGGGGCACACTTCTTT. This gives the protein CASSQQGAHFF. The chain recombines TRBV18 with TRBJ1-1, with 9 nucleotides matching TRBD1. This CDR3 comprises 11 residues. Germline V gene sequence: CDR1 KGHSH, CDR2 LQKENI. J gave up 14 bases and V 4 bases, and 5 bases lay outside the gene matches.

V is TRBV7-6 and J is TRBJ2-5, with 10 bases that match TRBD2. Germline CDR1 and CDR2: SGHVS and FNYEAQ. V lost 1 base to trimming and J lost 4 bases; unmatched junction nucleotides: 9. CDR3 length equals 17 residues. In DNA form, the CDR3 reads TGTGCCAGCAGCTTAGTGCTAGCGGGAGCGAACGCAGAGACCCAGTACTTC. This encodes CASSLVLAGANAETQYF.

This chain connects TRBV19 to TRBJ2-7; possibly TRBD1 for D (6 bases). The length of the CDR3 is 15 residues. V lost 0 bases to trimming and J lost 2 bases, with 11 bases between them. Germline V CDR1 and CDR2: LNHDA, SQIVND (reference sequence). CDR3 sequence (DNA): TGTGCCAGTAGTATAGACATCGACAGGACCTACGAGCAGTACTTC. Its translation: CASSIDIDRTYEQYF.

This clone has only one observation. The chain joins TRBV11-3 to TRBJ2-2; D remains unclear. The CDR3 sequence is 13 residues long. CDR1 and CDR2 (germline): SGHNT, YENEEA. The ends were cut back, 5 bases at V and 5 bases at J, with 9 bases in the middle. DNA of the CDR3: TGTGCCAGCAGCCAGGCCCAAACCGGGGAGCTGTTTTTT. It codes for CASSQAQTGELFF.

This sequence joins TRBV20-1 and TRBJ1-6; D may be TRBD1 (6 bases). CDR3 length: 14 amino acids. CDR1 and CDR2 (germline): DFQATT, SNEGSKA (reference sequence). Trimming removed 3 bases at V and 7 bases at J, with 13 bases between. CDR3 sequence (DNA): TGCAGTGCTAGTAGAGAAGGGGGAAATTCACCCCTCCACTTT. This encodes CSASREGGNSPLHF.

The rearrangement uses TRBV18 and TRBJ1-2, with 9 bases lining up with TRBD1. The CDR3 sequence is 17 residues long. From germline, CDR1 is KGHSH and CDR2 LQKENI. The V gene end was trimmed by 5 bases and the J gene end by 1 base; junction bases not matched to a gene: 11. For the CDR3, the DNA is TGTGCCAGCTCAGAAACAGGGGGCGCAGGAAGTAACTATGGCTACACCTTC. Its translation: CASSETGGAGSNYGYTF.

The chain couples TRBV5-1 to TRBJ1-1; D gene uncertain. Per the germline V gene, CDR1 is SGHRS and CDR2 is YFSETQ. Trimming took 0 bases from V and 5 from J, leaving 11 bases between them. This CDR3 is 14 amino acids long. CDR3 nucleotide sequence: TGCGCCAGCAGCTTGGACTCGGGATGGACTGAAGCTTTCTTT. Amino acids: CASSLDSGWTEAFF.

The chain carries TRBV19 and TRBJ2-7; 10 bases match TRBD2. This CDR3 comprises 14 residues. With 3 bases clipped from V and 6 bases from J, the junction kept 5 bases outside the gene matches. Germline CDR1 LNHDA, CDR2 SQIVND (reference sequence). The CDR3 protein is CASSISSGRAEQYF. Written as DNA, the CDR3 is TGTGCCAGTAGTATTTCCAGCGGGAGGGCCGAGCAGTACTTC.

This chain links TRBV29-1 with TRBJ2-1, with D perhaps TRBD1 (5 bases). This CDR3 is 16 amino acids long. Trimming removed 3 bases from V and 7 bases from J, with 22 bases in between. Germline assignment: CDR1 SQVTM and CDR2 ANQGSEA. The CDR3 here is CSVEYRPRRSNNEQFF. The CDR3 DNA reads as TGCAGCGTTGAGTACAGGCCCCGACGATCCAATAATGAGCAGTTCTTC.

The V gene is TRBV4-2, the J gene TRBJ2-1; 10 positions match TRBD2. CDR1 LGHNA and CDR2 YNFKEQ come from the germline V gene. The CDR3 sequence is 19 residues long. After removal of 0 bases from V and 4 bases from J, the junction contained 12 bases not matched to a gene. The CDR3 coding sequence is TGTGCCAGCAGCCAAGATCTGGGTAGCGGGAGGTTCGGTTACAATGAGCAGTTCTTC. Residues: CASSQDLGSGRFGYNEQFF.

The V and J genes are TRBV2 and TRBJ1-2, with 7 bases lining up with TRBD1. CDR3 length: 14 amino acids. Unmatched junction bases numbered 11, after V lost 5 bases and J lost 8 bases. The V gene's germline CDR1 is SNHLY and CDR2 FYNNEI. CDR3 protein: CASSPQGRRIGYTF. The CDR3, as DNA: TGTGCCAGCAGTCCACAGGGGCGGCGGATCGGCTACACCTTC.

The chain joins TRBV18 to TRBJ2-6; unclear D gene. The CDR3 sequence is 16 residues long. From germline, CDR1 is KGHSH and CDR2 LQKENI. Trimming left V 0 bases short and J 0 bases short, with 6 bases between. CDR3 DNA: TGTGCCAGCTCACCACCGGCACCCTCTGGGGCCAACGTCCTGACTTTC. Amino acids: CASSPPAPSGANVLTF.

This chain uses TRBV19 with TRBJ2-3; 9 nucleotides match TRBD2. The CDR3 runs to 14 residues. Germline loops: CDR1 LNHDA, CDR2 SQIVND (reference sequence). V lost 10 bases and J lost 0; bases outside the gene matches: 5. The CDR3 DNA is TGTGCCACTACTCTAGCGGGAAGCACAGATACGCAGTATTTT. Its translation: CATTLAGSTDTQYF.

CDR3 region: CASRGLGLYEQYF. CDR3 nucleotide sequence: TGTGCCAGCCGGGGACTAGGGCTCTACGAGCAGTACTTC. V gene TRBV2 combines with J gene TRBJ2-7; TRBD2 matches 8 bases. The CDR3 contains 13 residues. V dropped 8 bases and J dropped 3; count of bases not matched to a gene: 6. CDR1 SNHLY and CDR2 FYNNEI come from the germline V gene. The variable domain in full, completed from reference TRBV2 and TRBJ2-7, reads EPEVTQTPSHQVTQMGQEVILRCVPISNHLYFYWYRQILGQKVEFLVSFYNNEISEKSEIFDDQFSVERPDGSNFTLKIRSTKLEDSAMYFCASRGLGLYEQYFGPGTRLTVT.

The chain links TRBV12-5 to TRBJ2-1, with D perhaps TRBD1 (6 bases). CDR1 LGHNT and CDR2 FRNRAP come from the germline V gene. V was trimmed by 6 bases and J by 7 bases, leaving 7 bases between them. This CDR3 comprises 11 residues. The CDR3 is CASGRGNEQFF. The DNA for the CDR3 is TGTGCTAGTGGAAGGGGGAATGAGCAGTTCTTC.

The chain recombines TRBV7-6 with TRBJ2-3, with 13 positions matching TRBD2. Germline loops: CDR1 SGHVS, CDR2 FNYEAQ. Trimming at V came to 0 bases and at J to 4 bases, leaving 4 bases not matched to a gene. This CDR3 comprises 17 residues. The CDR3 sequence is CASSLAGLAGVPDTQYF. CDR3 nucleotides: TGTGCCAGCAGCTTAGCAGGACTAGCGGGAGTCCCAGATACGCAGTATTTT.

CDR3 sequence (DNA): TGCAGCTCTCGACTAGCGGGTAACAATGAGCAGTTCTTC. Its translation: CSSRLAGNNEQFF. The rearrangement joins TRBV29-1 to TRBJ2-1; 10 bases fit TRBD2. The germline V gene encodes CDR1 SQVTM and CDR2 ANQGSEA. Unmatched junction bases numbered 6, after V lost 8 bases and J lost 5 bases. The CDR3 covers 13 residues.

This chain uses TRBV28 with TRBJ1-4, with a weak D call TRBD1 (5 bases). This CDR3 spans 16 amino acids. V gave up 5 bases and J gave up 4 bases, with 17 bases separating them. The germline gives CDR1 MDHEN, CDR2 SYDVKM. DNA for the CDR3: TGTGCCAGCAGTCCTCTTTGGGGGGGGATTAATGAAAAACTGTTTTTT. It translates to CASSPLWGGINEKLFF.

This clone was recorded only once. CDR3 sequence: CASRPRGAFNYGYTF. The CDR3 DNA reads as TGTGCCAGCAGACCCAGGGGGGCGTTTAACTATGGCTACACCTTC. The rearrangement joins TRBV27 to TRBJ1-2, with TRBD1 matching over 7 bases. The trim removed 6 bases at V and 1 base at J, leaving 8 bases unmatched. Per the germline V gene, CDR1 is MNHEY and CDR2 is SMNVEV (reference sequence). The CDR3 runs to 15 residues.

This chain uses TRBV5-6 with TRBJ2-1; 14 bases agree with TRBD2. V dropped 6 bases and J dropped 7; count of bases not matched to a gene: 15. Germline V gene lookup returns CDR1 SGHDT and CDR2 YYEEEE. CDR3 length: 18 residues. CDR3 amino acids: CASNPLAPRTSGRNEQFF. The CDR3 DNA sequence: TGTGCCAGCAACCCTTTGGCGCCGCGGACTAGCGGGAGGAATGAGCAGTTCTTC.

The V call is TRBV29-1, the J call TRBJ2-1; 10 bases are shared with TRBD2. Trimming took 3 bases from V and 9 from J; bases not matched to a gene: 5. CDR3 size: 13 residues. The germline V gene encodes CDR1 SQVTM and CDR2 ANQGSEA. Here the CDR3 DNA reads TGCAGCGTTGAGTCACTAGCGGGAAGTGAGCAGTTCTTC. Residues: CSVESLAGSEQFF.

The chain is built from TRBV13 and TRBJ1-1; TRBD1 matches at 9 bases. This CDR3 comprises 17 residues. The V gene's germline CDR1 is PRHDT and CDR2 FYEKMQ (reference sequence). V gave up 5 bases and J gave up 3 bases; unmatched junction bases: 13. The chain's CDR3 is CASSRVPGQGGDTEAFF. The CDR3 nucleotides are TGTGCCAGCAGCCGGGTCCCGGGACAGGGAGGGGACACTGAAGCTTTCTTT.